The 15 T cell receptor beta chains reported below all come from one sample, sequenced in a study of CD8 T cells in ankylosing spondylitis. TCRdb analysed the 5' RACE reads with MiXCR anew, one entry per CDR3 protein. Among about 340,000 distinct CDR3 sequences, roughly 15% were seen once, and the ten largest hold about 1.1%. The sample comprised blood, either unsorted or a sorted T cell fraction (not recorded which). These receptor sequences come from a male donor with ankylosing spondylitis or in good health (not recorded which).

The V and J genes are TRBV5-1 and TRBJ2-7; 9 bases line up with TRBD1. The ends lost 1 base at V and 7 bases at J; junction bases unmatched: 9. This CDR3 is 15 amino acids long. In germline, CDR1 is SGHRS, CDR2 YFSETQ. Here the CDR3 reads CASSLMGQGLQEQYF. In DNA form, the CDR3 reads TGCGCCAGCAGCTTGATGGGACAGGGCCTTCAGGAGCAGTACTTC.

At least ten counts were recorded for this clonotype. The chain carries TRBV7-9 and TRBJ1-1, with 8 bases lining up with TRBD1. The CDR3 runs 15 residues. CDR1 and CDR2 (germline): SEHNR, FQNEAQ (reference sequence). V was pared by 2 bases and J by 6 bases, with 8 bases of the junction left unmatched. The CDR3 region has the DNA TGTGCCAGCAGCTTACGTCAGGGGGCTGTGGCTGAAGCTTTCTTT. This translates into CASSLRQGAVAEAFF.

This clonotype has more than one count but fewer than ten. V and J are TRBV25-1 and TRBJ2-1; possibly TRBD1 or TRBD2 for D (5 bases each). V gave up 5 bases and J gave up 7 bases, with 9 bases separating them. Germline assignment: CDR1 MGHDK and CDR2 SYGVNS. The CDR3 consists of 12 residues. The DNA for the CDR3 is TGTGCCAGCAGTCGAGGGGAGAATGAGCAGTTCTTC. Encoded protein: CASSRGENEQFF.

This clonotype was seen a handful of times. V is TRBV5-1 and J is TRBJ2-3, with D maybe TRBD1 (5 bases). Germline assignment: CDR1 SGHRS and CDR2 YFSETQ. The germline V and J ends were trimmed by 3 bases and 4 bases, with 15 bases remaining between them. This CDR3 spans 15 amino acids. As DNA, the CDR3 is TGCGCCAGCAGCTCCACAGGAACCCCCCCAGATACGCAGTATTTT. It is translated as CASSSTGTPPDTQYF.

This clonotype was observed once. The chain uses TRBV20-1 and TRBJ2-5, with D unclear. This CDR3 is 15 amino acids long. Trimming took 2 bases from V and 5 from J, leaving 18 bases between them. CDR1 is DFQATT, CDR2 SNEGSKA, per germline (reference sequence). The chain's CDR3 is CSARLLDSPVETQYF. The CDR3 region has the DNA TGCAGTGCTAGACTTCTCGACTCCCCGGTGGAGACCCAGTACTTC.

This chain uses TRBV20-1 with TRBJ1-1, with D possibly being TRBD1 (5 bases). Germline CDR1 and CDR2: DFQATT and SNEGSKA (reference sequence). Trimming pared 3 bases from V and 2 bases from J, leaving 16 bases between. The CDR3 is made up of 15 amino acids. The CDR3 nucleotides are TGCAGTGCTAGCCTTCCCCCGACAGTTAACACTGAAGCTTTCTTT. This codes for CSASLPPTVNTEAFF.

In its sample, this clonotype was seen a few times. This chain links TRBV11-2 with TRBJ1-1; 7 bases align to TRBD1. The CDR3 loop spans 14 amino acids. With V trimmed by 5 bases and J by 4 bases, 7 bases remained unmatched. Germline lookup yields CDR1 SGHAT and CDR2 FQNNGV. The CDR3 loop reads CASSADRVGTEAFF. The CDR3, as DNA: TGTGCCAGCAGCGCTGACAGGGTGGGCACTGAAGCTTTCTTT.

This clonotype has a count of ten or more. The chain employs TRBV12-3 or TRBV12-4 and TRBJ1-1, with D uncertain. The CDR3 is made up of 14 amino acids. V gave up 2 bases and J gave up 2 bases, with 9 bases separating them. The CDR3: CASSLQALNTEAFF. The CDR3 DNA sequence: TGTGCCAGCAGTTTACAGGCTCTAAACACTGAAGCTTTCTTT.

In its sample, this clonotype was seen a few times. This chain links TRBV3-1 with TRBJ2-3, with D hard to call. The germline V gene has CDR1 LGHDT and CDR2 YNNKEL (reference sequence). With 0 bases removed from V and 4 bases from J, the gap between germline ends came to 5 bases. The CDR3 contains 13 residues. The CDR3 DNA reads as TGTGCCAGCAGCCAAGATCTACCAGATACGCAGTATTTT. Translating gives CASSQDLPDTQYF.

There are many counts of this clonotype. The CDR3 sequence is CAISERNLNTEAFF. In DNA, the CDR3 is TGTGCCATCAGTGAGAGGAACCTTAACACTGAAGCTTTCTTT. The chain joins TRBV10-3 to TRBJ1-1; D gene unclear. Per germline, CDR1 ENHRY and CDR2 SYGVKD. This CDR3 comprises 14 residues. V was trimmed by 2 bases and J by 2 bases, leaving 9 bases between them.

This clonotype was seen a few times. V usage is TRBV10-3 and J usage is TRBJ1-1; tentative D call: TRBD1 (5 bases). Germline-derived CDR1 and CDR2 are ENHRY and SYGVKD. CDR3 size: 12 residues. Trimming shortened V by 3 bases and J by 11 bases, and 13 bases separated the two germline ends. As DNA, the CDR3 is TGTGCCATCAGTGACCGGCGGGGGGGGGCTTTCTTT. Its translation is CAISDRRGGAFF.

The chain couples TRBV5-5 to TRBJ2-5; no firm D call. CDR1 and CDR2 from the germline V gene are SGHKS and YYEKEE (reference sequence). V lost 4 bases, J lost 2 bases, and 12 bases lay in between. The CDR3 is 14 amino acids. The CDR3 nucleotides read TGTGCCAGCAGCCCACAAAGTATACAAGAGACCCAGTACTTC. Protein product: CASSPQSIQETQYF.

Relative to its sample, this clonotype is medium-sized. The V gene is TRBV11-2, the J gene TRBJ2-2; D may be TRBD2 (6 bases). Looked up from germline, CDR1 is SGHAT and CDR2 is FQNNGV. The CDR3 consists of 13 residues. V gave up 8 bases and J gave up 4 bases, with 11 bases separating them. CDR3 DNA: TGTGCCAGCTCGGAGGGGAGCACCGGGGAGCTGTTTTTT. It encodes CASSEGSTGELFF.

This clonotype was seen only a few times. V is TRBV12-3 or TRBV12-4 and J is TRBJ1-1; D is possibly TRBD1 (6 bases). CDR3 length equals 14 residues. V was pared by 4 bases and J by 5 bases, with 14 bases between. Here the CDR3 DNA reads TGTGCCAGCAGTTCCTTCGGGGGCGGGACTGAAGCTTTCTTT. This sequence encodes CASSSFGGGTEAFF.

This clonotype was picked up a small number of times. The chain uses TRBV10-3 and TRBJ2-7, with TRBD2 as a possible D gene (7 bases). This CDR3 comprises 15 residues. Germline V gives CDR1 ENHRY, CDR2 SYGVKD. V dropped 3 bases and J dropped 0 bases, with 12 bases sitting between them. DNA for the CDR3: TGTGCCATCAGTGATTTGGGGGGGGCCTCCTACGAGCAGTACTTC. Translating it yields CAISDLGGASYEQYF.